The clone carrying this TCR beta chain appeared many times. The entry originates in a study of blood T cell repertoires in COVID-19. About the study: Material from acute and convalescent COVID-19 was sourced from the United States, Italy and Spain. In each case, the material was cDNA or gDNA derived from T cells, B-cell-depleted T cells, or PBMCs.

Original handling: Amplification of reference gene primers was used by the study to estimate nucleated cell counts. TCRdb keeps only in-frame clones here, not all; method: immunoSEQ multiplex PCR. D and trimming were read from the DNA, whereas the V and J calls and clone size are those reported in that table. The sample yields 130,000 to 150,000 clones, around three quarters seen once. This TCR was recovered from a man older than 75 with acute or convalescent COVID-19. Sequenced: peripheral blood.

The CDR3 reads CASSPRQGASYGYTF. DNA for the CDR3: TGCGCCAGCAGCCCCAGACAGGGGGCGAGCTATGGCTACACCTTC. The V gene is TRBV4-1, the J gene TRBJ1-2; 10 nucleotides agree with TRBD1. Germline CDR1 and CDR2: MGHRA and YSYEKL. The ends lost 4 bases at V and 4 bases at J; junction bases unmatched: 6. This CDR3 has 15 residues.